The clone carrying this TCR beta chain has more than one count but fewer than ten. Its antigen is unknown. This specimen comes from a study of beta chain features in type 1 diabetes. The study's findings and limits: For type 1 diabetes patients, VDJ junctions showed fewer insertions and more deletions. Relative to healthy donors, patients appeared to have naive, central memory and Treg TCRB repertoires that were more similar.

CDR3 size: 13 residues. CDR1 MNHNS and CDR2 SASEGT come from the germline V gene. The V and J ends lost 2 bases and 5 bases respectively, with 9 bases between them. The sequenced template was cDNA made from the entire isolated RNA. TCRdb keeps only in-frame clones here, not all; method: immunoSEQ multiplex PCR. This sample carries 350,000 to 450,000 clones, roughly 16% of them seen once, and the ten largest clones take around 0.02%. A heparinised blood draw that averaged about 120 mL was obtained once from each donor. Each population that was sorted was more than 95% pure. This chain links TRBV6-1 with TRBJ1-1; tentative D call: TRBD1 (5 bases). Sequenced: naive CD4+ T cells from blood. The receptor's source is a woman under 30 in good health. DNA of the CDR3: TGTGCCAGCAGTGAAATGGGGGGGACTGAAGCTTTCTTT. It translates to CASSEMGGTEAFF.